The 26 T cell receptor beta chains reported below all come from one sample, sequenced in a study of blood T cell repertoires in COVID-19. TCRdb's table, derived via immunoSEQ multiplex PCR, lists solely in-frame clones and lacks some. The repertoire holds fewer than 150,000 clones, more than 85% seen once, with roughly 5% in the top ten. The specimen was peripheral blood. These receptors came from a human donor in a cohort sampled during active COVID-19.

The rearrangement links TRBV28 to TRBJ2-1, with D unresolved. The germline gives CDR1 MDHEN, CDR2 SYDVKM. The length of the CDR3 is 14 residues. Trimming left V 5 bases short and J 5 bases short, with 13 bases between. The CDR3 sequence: CASSIRVLNNEQFF. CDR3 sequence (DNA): TGTGCCAGCAGTATCCGGGTCCTAAACAATGAGCAGTTCTTC.

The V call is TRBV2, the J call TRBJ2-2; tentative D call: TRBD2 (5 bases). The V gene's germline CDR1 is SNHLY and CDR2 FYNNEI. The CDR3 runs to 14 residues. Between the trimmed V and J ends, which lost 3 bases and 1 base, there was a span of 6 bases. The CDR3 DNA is TGTGCCAGCAGTGAGAGGGAGAACACCGGGGAGCTGTTTTTT. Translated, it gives CASSERENTGELFF.

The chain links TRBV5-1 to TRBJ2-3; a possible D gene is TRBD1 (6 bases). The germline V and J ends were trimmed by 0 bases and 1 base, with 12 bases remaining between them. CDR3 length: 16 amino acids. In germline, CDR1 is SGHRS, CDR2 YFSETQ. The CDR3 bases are TGCGCCAGCAGCTTGGCCGCAGGGGCTGGCACAGATACGCAGTATTTT. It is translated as CASSLAAGAGTDTQYF.

This chain's CDR3 is CASSTAWTSGFNPYNEQFF. DNA of the CDR3: TGTGCCAGTAGTACTGCGTGGACTAGCGGGTTTAACCCCTACAATGAGCAGTTCTTC. The genes are TRBV19 and TRBJ2-1; 11 bases map to TRBD2. With 4 bases clipped from V and 2 bases from J, the junction kept 13 bases outside the gene matches. The CDR3 length is 19 residues. Germline CDR1 and CDR2: LNHDA and SQIVND (reference sequence). Supplemented by reference TRBV19 and TRBJ2-1, the full variable domain reads DGGITQSPKYLFRKEGQNVTLSCEQNLNHDAMYWYRQDPGQGLRLIYYSQIVNDFQKGDIAEGYSVSREKKESFPLTVTSAQKNPTAFYLCASSTAWTSGFNPYNEQFFGPGTRLTVL.

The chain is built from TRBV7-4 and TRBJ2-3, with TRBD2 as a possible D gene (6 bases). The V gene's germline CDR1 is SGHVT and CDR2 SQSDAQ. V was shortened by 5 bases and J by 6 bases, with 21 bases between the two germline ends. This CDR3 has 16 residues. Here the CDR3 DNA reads TGTGCCAGCAGCCAAGACCGGGAGATATTATATGATACGCAGTATTTT. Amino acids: CASSQDREILYDTQYF.

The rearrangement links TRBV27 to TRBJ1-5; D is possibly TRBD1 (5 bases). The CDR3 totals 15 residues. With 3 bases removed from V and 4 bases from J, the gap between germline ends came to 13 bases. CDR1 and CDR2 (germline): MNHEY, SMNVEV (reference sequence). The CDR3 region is CASSFVGALNQPQHF. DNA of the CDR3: TGTGCCAGCAGTTTCGTAGGGGCTCTGAATCAGCCCCAGCATTTT.

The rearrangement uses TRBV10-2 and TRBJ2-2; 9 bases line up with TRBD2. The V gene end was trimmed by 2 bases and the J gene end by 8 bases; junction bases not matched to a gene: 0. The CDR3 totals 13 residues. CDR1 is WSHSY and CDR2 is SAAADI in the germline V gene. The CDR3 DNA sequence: TGCGCCAGCAGTGAGGCGGGAGGGGGGGAGCTGTTTTTT. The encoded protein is CASSEAGGGELFF.

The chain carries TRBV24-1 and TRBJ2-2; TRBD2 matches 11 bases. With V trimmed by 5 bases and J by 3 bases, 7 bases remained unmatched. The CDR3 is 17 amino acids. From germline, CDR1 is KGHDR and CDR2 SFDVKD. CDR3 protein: CATSGLAGGLYTGELFF. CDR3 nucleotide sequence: TGTGCCACCAGTGGGCTAGCGGGAGGACTTTACACCGGGGAGCTGTTTTTT.

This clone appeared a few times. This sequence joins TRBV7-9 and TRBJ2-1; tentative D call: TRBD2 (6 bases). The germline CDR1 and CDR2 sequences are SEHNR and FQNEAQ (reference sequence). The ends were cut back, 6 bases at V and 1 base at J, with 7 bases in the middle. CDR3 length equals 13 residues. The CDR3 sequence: CASSRGSYNEQFF. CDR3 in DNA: TGTGCCAGCAGTCGGGGGTCCTACAATGAGCAGTTCTTC.

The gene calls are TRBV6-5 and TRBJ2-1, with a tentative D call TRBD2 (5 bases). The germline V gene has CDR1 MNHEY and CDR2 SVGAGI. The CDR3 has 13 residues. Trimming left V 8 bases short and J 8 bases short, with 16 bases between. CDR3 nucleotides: TGTGCCAGCTTCTCCTCGGGGAGCTATGAGCAGTTCTTC. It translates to CASFSSGSYEQFF.

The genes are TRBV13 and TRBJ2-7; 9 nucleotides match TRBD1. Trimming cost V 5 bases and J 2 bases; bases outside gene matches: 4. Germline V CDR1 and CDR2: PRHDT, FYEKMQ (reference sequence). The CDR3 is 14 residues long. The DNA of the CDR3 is TGTGCCAGCAGCGCCGGGACAGGGACCTACGAGCAGTACTTC. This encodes CASSAGTGTYEQYF.

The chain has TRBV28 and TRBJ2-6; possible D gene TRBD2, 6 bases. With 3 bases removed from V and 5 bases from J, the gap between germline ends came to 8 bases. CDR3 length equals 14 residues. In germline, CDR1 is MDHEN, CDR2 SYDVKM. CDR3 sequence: CASSLGGRANVLTF. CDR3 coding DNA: TGTGCCAGCAGTTTGGGGGGTCGGGCCAACGTCCTGACTTTC.

As DNA, the CDR3 is TGTGCCACCAGTGAGACGACAGAATCAGATACGCAGTATTTT. It encodes CATSETTESDTQYF. The rearrangement joins TRBV24-1 to TRBJ2-3, with TRBD1 as a possible D gene (5 bases). In germline, CDR1 is KGHDR, CDR2 SFDVKD. This CDR3 region has 14 residues. Deletions cut 4 bases from V and 4 bases from J, with 11 bases between.

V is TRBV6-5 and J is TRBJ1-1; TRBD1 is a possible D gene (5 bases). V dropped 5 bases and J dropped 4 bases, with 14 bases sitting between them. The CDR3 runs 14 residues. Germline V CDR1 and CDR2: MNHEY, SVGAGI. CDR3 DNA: TGTGCCAGCAGTCCACAGGTGTCAGGCACTGAAGCTTTCTTT. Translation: CASSPQVSGTEAFF.

Written as DNA, the CDR3 is TGTGCCAGTAGTGCGACAGGTTCCTACGAGCAGTACTTC. This encodes CASSATGSYEQYF. The genes are TRBV19 and TRBJ2-7; possibly TRBD1 for D (6 bases). V was clipped by 5 bases and J by 1 base, with 9 bases between them. There are 13 residues in the CDR3. Germline lookup yields CDR1 LNHDA and CDR2 SQIVND (reference sequence). The whole variable domain, filled in from reference TRBV19 and TRBJ2-7, reads DGGITQSPKYLFRKEGQNVTLSCEQNLNHDAMYWYRQDPGQGLRLIYYSQIVNDFQKGDIAEGYSVSREKKESFPLTVTSAQKNPTAFYLCASSATGSYEQYFGPGTRLTVT.

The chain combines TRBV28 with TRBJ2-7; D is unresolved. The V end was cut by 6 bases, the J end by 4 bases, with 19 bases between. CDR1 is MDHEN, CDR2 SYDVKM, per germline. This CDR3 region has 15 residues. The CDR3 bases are TGTGCCAGCAGCTCCTACCGGGTCGAGTTTTACGAGCAGTACTTC. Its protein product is CASSSYRVEFYEQYF.

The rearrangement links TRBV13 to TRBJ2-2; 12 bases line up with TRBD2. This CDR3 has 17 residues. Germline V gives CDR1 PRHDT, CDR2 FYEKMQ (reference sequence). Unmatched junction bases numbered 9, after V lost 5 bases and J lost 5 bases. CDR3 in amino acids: CASSERLAGGITGELFF. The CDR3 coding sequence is TGTGCCAGCAGCGAGCGTCTAGCGGGGGGGATTACCGGGGAGCTGTTTTTT.

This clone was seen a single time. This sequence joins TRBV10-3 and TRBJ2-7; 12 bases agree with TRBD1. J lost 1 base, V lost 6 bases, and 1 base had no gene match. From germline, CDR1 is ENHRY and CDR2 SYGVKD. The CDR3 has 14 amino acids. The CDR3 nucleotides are TGTGCCATCAGGGGACAGGGGGCTTCCTACGAGCAGTACTTC. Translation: CAIRGQGASYEQYF.

The CDR3: CASSLAGGMNTEAFF. In DNA, the CDR3 is TGCGCCAGCAGCTTGGCCGGGGGGATGAACACTGAAGCTTTCTTT. The rearrangement uses TRBV5-1 and TRBJ1-1, with D perhaps TRBD1 (5 bases). From germline, CDR1 is SGHRS and CDR2 YFSETQ. The CDR3 is 15 amino acids. V was shortened by 0 bases and J by 0 bases, with 9 bases between the two germline ends.

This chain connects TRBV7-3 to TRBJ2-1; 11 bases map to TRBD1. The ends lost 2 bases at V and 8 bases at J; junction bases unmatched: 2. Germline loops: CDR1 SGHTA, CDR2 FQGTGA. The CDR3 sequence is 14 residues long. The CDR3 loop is CASSLGTGGDEQFF. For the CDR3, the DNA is TGTGCCAGCAGCTTAGGGACAGGGGGGGATGAGCAGTTCTTC.

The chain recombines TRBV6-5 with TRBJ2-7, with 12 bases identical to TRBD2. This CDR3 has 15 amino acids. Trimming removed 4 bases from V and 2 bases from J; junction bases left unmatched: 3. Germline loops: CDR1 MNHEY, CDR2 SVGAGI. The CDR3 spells CASSSSGRGTYEQYF. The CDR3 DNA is TGTGCCAGCAGTTCTAGCGGGAGGGGTACCTACGAGCAGTACTTC.

DNA of the CDR3: TGTGCCAGCAGCTCAAGCGGGATAGGGGCAGAGACCCAGTACTTC. Its translation: CASSSSGIGAETQYF. The V and J genes are TRBV7-3 and TRBJ2-5, with 7 positions matching TRBD2. Germline lookup yields CDR1 SGHTA and CDR2 FQGTGA. After removal of 4 bases from V and 4 bases from J, the junction contained 9 bases not matched to a gene. CDR3 length: 15 amino acids.

The CDR3 coding sequence is TGTGCCAGCAGCGCCACGGACAGGGCCTCCACCGGGGAGCTGTTTTTT. Encoded protein: CASSATDRASTGELFF. This rearrangement joins TRBV9 to TRBJ2-2; 8 nucleotides agree with TRBD1. The CDR3 is made up of 16 amino acids. V was clipped by 3 bases and J by 4 bases; unmatched bases: 8. CDR1 is SGDLS and CDR2 is YYNGEE in the germline V gene.

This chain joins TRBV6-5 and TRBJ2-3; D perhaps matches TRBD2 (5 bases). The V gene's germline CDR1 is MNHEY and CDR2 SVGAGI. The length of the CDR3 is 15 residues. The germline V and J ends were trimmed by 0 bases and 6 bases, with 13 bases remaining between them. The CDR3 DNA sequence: TGTGCCAGCAGTTACTCGGGGTCCCGGAGGGATACGCAGTATTTT. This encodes CASSYSGSRRDTQYF.

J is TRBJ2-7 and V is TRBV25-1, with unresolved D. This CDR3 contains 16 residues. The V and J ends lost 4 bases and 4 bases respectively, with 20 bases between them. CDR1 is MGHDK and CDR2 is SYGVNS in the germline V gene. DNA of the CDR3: TGTGCCAGCAGTGTTCAGACTCATTGGATTAGATACGAGCAGTACTTC. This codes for CASSVQTHWIRYEQYF.

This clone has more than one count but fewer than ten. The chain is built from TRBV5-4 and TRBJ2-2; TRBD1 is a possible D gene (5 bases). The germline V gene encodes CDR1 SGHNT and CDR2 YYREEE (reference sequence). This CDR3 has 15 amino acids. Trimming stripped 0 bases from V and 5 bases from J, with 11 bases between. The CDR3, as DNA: TGTGCCAGCAGCTTGGACCAGGGAAAAACCGGGGAGCTGTTTTTT. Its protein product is CASSLDQGKTGELFF.